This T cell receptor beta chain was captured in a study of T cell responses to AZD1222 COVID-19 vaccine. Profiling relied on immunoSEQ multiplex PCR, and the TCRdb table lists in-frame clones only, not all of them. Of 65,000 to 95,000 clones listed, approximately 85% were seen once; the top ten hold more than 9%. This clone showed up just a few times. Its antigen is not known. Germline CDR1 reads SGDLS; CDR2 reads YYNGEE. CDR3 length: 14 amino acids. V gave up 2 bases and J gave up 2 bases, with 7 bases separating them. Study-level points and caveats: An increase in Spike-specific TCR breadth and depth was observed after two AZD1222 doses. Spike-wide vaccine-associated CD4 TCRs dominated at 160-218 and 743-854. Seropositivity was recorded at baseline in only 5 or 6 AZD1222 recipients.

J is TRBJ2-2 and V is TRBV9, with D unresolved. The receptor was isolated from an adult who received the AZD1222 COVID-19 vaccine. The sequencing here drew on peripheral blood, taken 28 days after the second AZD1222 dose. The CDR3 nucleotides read TGTGCCAGCAGCGTTCGGGCAAACACCGGGGAGCTGTTTTTT. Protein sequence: CASSVRANTGELFF. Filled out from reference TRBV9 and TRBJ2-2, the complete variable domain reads DSGVTQTPKHLITATGQRVTLRCSPRSGDLSVYWYQQSLDQGLQFLIQYYNGEERAKGNILERFSAQQFPDLHSELNLSSLELGDSALYFCASSVRANTGELFFGEGSRLTVL.